The rows below give T cell receptor beta chains drawn from one sample of a study of T cell responses to AZD1222 COVID-19 vaccine. The method was immunoSEQ multiplex PCR; TCRdb's version includes in-frame clones alone and lacks a portion of them. This table has some 150,000 clones, roughly 90% appearing once. Sample: peripheral blood, taken on day 0 of AZD1222 vaccination. The receptors stem from an adult in good health. Each CDR3 is given with its conserved first and last residue. The order of the fields is J gene, V gene, clone size, D gene, CDR3 protein, CDR3 DNA. A D gene is named only where the DNA matches it firmly. The size entry is marked missing in some rows and otherwise reads once, few, many or a size class.

>TRBJ1-5|TRBV12-3/TRBV12-4|NA|TRBD1
CASSRSRQGQHF
TGTGCCAGCAGTCGCAGCCGACAGGGACAGCATTTT
>TRBJ2-2|TRBV10-3|NA|NA
CAISVWDTGSGELFF
TGTGCCATCAGTGTGTGGGACACGGGGTCCGGGGAGCTGTTTTTT
>TRBJ1-4|TRBV30|NA|NA
CAWTTLGPNEKLFF
TGTGCCTGGACCACCCTCGGCCCCAATGAAAAACTGTTTTTT
>TRBJ1-5|TRBV19|NA|NA
CASSWVGDQPQHF
TGTGCCAGTAGTTGGGTTGGAGATCAGCCCCAGCATTTT
>TRBJ2-5|TRBV30|NA|NA
CAWASAFQETQYF
TGTGCCTGGGCAAGCGCGTTCCAAGAGACCCAGTACTTC
>TRBJ2-7|TRBV21-1|NA|NA
CASSKGKGPVFFEQYF
TGTGCCAGCAGCAAAGGAAAGGGGCCCGTTTTTTTCGAGCAGTACTTC
>TRBJ1-6|TRBV5-4|once|NA
CASSSVNRGAYNSPLHF
TGTGCCAGCAGTTCCGTGAACCGGGGGGCCTATAATTCACCCCTCCACTTT
>TRBJ2-1|TRBV9|NA|NA
CASSVATGYGEQFF
TGTGCCAGCAGCGTAGCTACAGGGTACGGTGAGCAGTTCTTC
>TRBJ2-3|TRBV6-1|NA|NA
CASSEDQGATQYF
TGTGCCAGCAGTGAAGACCAGGGAGCTACGCAGTATTTT
>TRBJ2-6|TRBV19|NA|NA
CASSIGRGSGANVLTF
TGTGCCAGTAGTATAGGGAGAGGATCTGGGGCCAACGTCCTGACTTTC
>TRBJ2-7|TRBV25-1|NA|NA
CASSEFGYEQYF
TGTGCCAGCAGTGAATTTGGATACGAGCAGTACTTC
>TRBJ1-1|TRBV4-1|NA|TRBD1
CASSQVGTAQGGTEAFF
TGCGCCAGCAGCCAAGTCGGGACAGCCCAGGGGGGGACTGAAGCTTTCTTT
>TRBJ2-7|TRBV6-5|NA|NA
CASQVGESGEQYF
TGTGCCAGCCAGGTCGGGGAATCGGGTGAGCAGTACTTC
>TRBJ1-3|TRBV27|NA|NA
CASSPLGQLSGNTIYF
TGTGCCAGCAGTCCCCTAGGACAGCTCTCTGGAAACACCATATATTTT
>TRBJ1-2|TRBV5-1|once|NA
CASSLELSGYTF
TGCGCCAGCAGCTTGGAACTCTCCGGCTACACCTTC
>TRBJ2-2|TRBV29-1|NA|TRBD1
CSVLTFQGAATGELFF
TGCAGCGTTCTTACCTTCCAGGGGGCGGCGACCGGGGAGCTGTTTTTT
>TRBJ1-1|TRBV19|once|TRBD1
CASKRGQGRTEAFF
TGTGCCAGTAAGCGGGGACAGGGCAGGACTGAAGCTTTCTTT
>TRBJ2-1|TRBV6-4|NA|TRBD1
CASSDSLTGGNEQFF
TGTGCCAGCAGTGACTCGTTGACAGGGGGCAATGAGCAGTTCTTC
>TRBJ2-3|TRBV20-1|NA|NA
CSAGGTDTQYF
TGCAGTGCTGGGGGCACAGATACGCAGTATTTT
>TRBJ2-3|TRBV4-3|NA|TRBD2
CASSRVAGREMEDTQYF
TGCGCCAGCAGCCGCGTGGCTGGGCGGGAGATGGAAGATACGCAGTATTTT
>TRBJ2-1|TRBV19|NA|TRBD2
CASSSRLAGRTNEQFF
TGTGCCAGTAGTTCCCGACTAGCGGGGAGGACTAATGAGCAGTTCTTC
>TRBJ1-3|TRBV18|NA|NA
CASSPLQGLGSGNTIYF
TGTGCCAGCTCACCATTACAGGGCCTTGGCTCTGGAAACACCATATATTTT
>TRBJ2-7|TRBV27|NA|NA
CASSLGGYEQYF
TGTGCCAGCAGTTTGGGTGGGTACGAGCAGTACTTC
>TRBJ2-2|TRBV7-2|NA|NA
CASSRQGGNTGELFF
TGTGCCAGCAGTCGTCAAGGTGGGAACACCGGGGAGCTGTTTTTT
>TRBJ1-2|TRBV7-2|NA|NA
CASSLESTGQRGYTF
TGTGCCAGCAGCTTAGAATCTACAGGGCAGAGAGGCTACACCTTC
>TRBJ2-6|TRBV6-2/TRBV6-3|NA|TRBD1
CASSPRQGLVGANVLTF
TGTGCCAGCAGCCCGAGACAGGGGCTGGTAGGGGCCAACGTCCTGACTTTC
>TRBJ2-1|TRBV18|NA|NA
CASSPRLAGQGFNEQFF
TGTGCCAGCTCCCCAAGACTAGCGGGACAGGGGTTCAATGAGCAGTTCTTC
>TRBJ1-3|TRBV7-3|once|NA
CASSPGSGNTIYF
TGTGCCAGCAGCCCCGGCTCTGGAAACACCATATATTTT
>TRBJ1-1|TRBV3-1/TRBV3-2|NA|NA
CASTPRTLGVRNTEAFF
TGTGCCAGCACCCCTAGAACGCTAGGGGTTCGGAACACTGAAGCTTTCTTT
>TRBJ1-5|TRBV7-2|NA|NA
CASSSLIWEGQPQHF
TGTGCCAGCAGCTCCCTGATTTGGGAGGGTCAGCCCCAGCATTTT
>TRBJ1-5|TRBV19|NA|NA
CASSIGSGTTNQPQHF
TGTGCCAGTAGTATCGGATCGGGGACCACCAATCAGCCCCAGCATTTT
>TRBJ1-1|TRBV9|NA|NA
CASSVGGPDEAFF
TGTGCCAGCAGCGTAGGGGGGCCAGATGAAGCTTTCTTT
>TRBJ2-7|TRBV9|NA|TRBD2
CASSVGAGFAYEQYF
TGTGCCAGCAGCGTAGGAGCGGGGTTCGCCTACGAGCAGTACTTC
>TRBJ1-5|TRBV29-1|once|NA
CSVVGVQHSNQPQHF
TGCAGCGTCGTGGGGGTCCAACATAGCAATCAGCCCCAGCATTTT
>TRBJ2-6|TRBV19|NA|NA
CASSISRPSGANVLTF
TGTGCCAGTAGTATCAGCAGGCCATCTGGGGCCAACGTCCTGACTTTC
>TRBJ1-4|TRBV6-5|NA|NA
CASSYGFWEKLFF
TGTGCCAGCAGTTATGGGTTTTGGGAAAAACTGTTTTTT
>TRBJ1-6|TRBV19|NA|NA
CASSMGGLRPLHF
TGTGCCAGTAGCATGGGGGGTCTGAGACCCCTCCACTTT
>TRBJ2-5|TRBV5-4|NA|TRBD2
CASSGTSGRTQYF
TGTGCCAGCAGTGGGACTAGCGGGAGAACCCAGTACTTC
>TRBJ2-3|TRBV6-2/TRBV6-3|NA|NA
CASSPGIAGTQYF
TGTGCCAGCAGTCCCGGGATTGCCGGTACGCAGTATTTT
>TRBJ2-2|TRBV7-9|NA|NA
CASSLGGPGDTGELFF
TGTGCCAGCAGCTTAGGAGGTCCAGGGGATACCGGGGAGCTGTTTTTT
>TRBJ1-5|TRBV7-8|NA|NA
CASSLAGDQPQHF
TGTGCCAGCAGCTTAGCGGGAGATCAGCCCCAGCATTTT
>TRBJ1-5|TRBV19|NA|TRBD1
CASSPRTGGISGNQPQHF
TGTGCCAGTAGTCCTCGGACAGGGGGTATCTCGGGCAATCAGCCCCAGCATTTT
>TRBJ1-6|TRBV19|once|NA
CASSLQRGSPLHF
TGTGCCAGTAGTCTCCAGAGAGGTTCACCCCTCCACTTT
>TRBJ2-3|TRBV19|NA|NA
CASRLAGITDTQYF
TGTGCCAGTCGCTTGGCGGGTATCACAGATACGCAGTATTTT
>TRBJ2-7|TRBV5-6|NA|TRBD1
CASSLGTGFYEQYF
TGTGCCAGCAGCTTGGGGACAGGGTTCTACGAGCAGTACTTC
>TRBJ2-5|TRBV7-8|NA|NA
CASSPLWARGETQYF
TGTGCCAGCAGCCCCCTTTGGGCTCGCGGAGAGACCCAGTACTTC
>TRBJ1-3|TRBV27|NA|NA
CASSLFPGFSGNTIYF
TGTGCCAGCAGTTTATTTCCAGGGTTCTCTGGAAACACCATATATTTT
>TRBJ2-5|TRBV9|NA|TRBD1
CASSVGQGRETQYF
TGTGCCAGCAGCGTAGGACAGGGTCGAGAGACCCAGTACTTC
>TRBJ1-1|TRBV5-1|NA|TRBD1
CASSGGTATEAFF
TGCGCCAGCAGCGGCGGGACAGCGACTGAAGCTTTCTTT